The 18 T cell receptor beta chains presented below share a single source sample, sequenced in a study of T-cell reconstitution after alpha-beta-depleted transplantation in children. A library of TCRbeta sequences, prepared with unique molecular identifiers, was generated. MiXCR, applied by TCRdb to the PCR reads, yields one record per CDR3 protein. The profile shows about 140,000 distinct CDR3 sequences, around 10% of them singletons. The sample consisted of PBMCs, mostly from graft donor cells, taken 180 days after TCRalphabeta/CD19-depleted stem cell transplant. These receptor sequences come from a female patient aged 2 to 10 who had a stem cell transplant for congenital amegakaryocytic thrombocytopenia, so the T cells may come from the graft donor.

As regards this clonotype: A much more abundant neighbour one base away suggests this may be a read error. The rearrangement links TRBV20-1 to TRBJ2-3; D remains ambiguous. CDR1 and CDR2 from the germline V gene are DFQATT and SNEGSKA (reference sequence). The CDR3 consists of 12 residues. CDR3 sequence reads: CSAKWVIDTQYF. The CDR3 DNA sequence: TGCAGCGCCAAGTGGGTTATAGATACGCAGTATTTT.

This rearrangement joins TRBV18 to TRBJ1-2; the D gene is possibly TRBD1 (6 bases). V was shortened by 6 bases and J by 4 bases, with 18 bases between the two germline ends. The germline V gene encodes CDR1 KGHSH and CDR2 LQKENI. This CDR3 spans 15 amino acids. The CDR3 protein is CASSLSSTGGYGYTF. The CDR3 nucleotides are TGTGCCAGCTCCTTATCCTCGACAGGCGGCTATGGCTACACCTTC.

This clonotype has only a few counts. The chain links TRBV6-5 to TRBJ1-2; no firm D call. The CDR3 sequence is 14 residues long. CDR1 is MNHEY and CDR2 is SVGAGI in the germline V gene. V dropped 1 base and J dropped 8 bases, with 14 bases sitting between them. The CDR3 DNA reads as TGTGCCAGCAGTTACTACGGCGCGGCGTACGGCTACACCTTC. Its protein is CASSYYGAAYGYTF.

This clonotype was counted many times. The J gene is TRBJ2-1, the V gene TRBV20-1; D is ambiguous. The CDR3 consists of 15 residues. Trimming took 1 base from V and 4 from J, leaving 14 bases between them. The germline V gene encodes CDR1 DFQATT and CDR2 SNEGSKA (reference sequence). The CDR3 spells CSARASTPVYNEQFF. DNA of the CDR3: TGCAGTGCTAGAGCCTCTACCCCCGTATACAATGAGCAGTTCTTC.

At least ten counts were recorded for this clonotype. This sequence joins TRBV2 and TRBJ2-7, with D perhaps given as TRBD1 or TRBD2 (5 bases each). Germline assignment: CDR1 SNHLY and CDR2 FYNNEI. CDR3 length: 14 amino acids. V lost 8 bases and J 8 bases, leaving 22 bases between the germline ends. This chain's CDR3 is CASFAGTQKRKQYF. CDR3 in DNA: TGTGCCAGCTTTGCCGGGACCCAGAAGAGGAAGCAGTACTTC.

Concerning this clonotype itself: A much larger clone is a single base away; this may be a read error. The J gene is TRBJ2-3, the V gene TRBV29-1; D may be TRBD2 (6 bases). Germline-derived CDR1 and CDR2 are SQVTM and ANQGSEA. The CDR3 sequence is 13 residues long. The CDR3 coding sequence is TGCAGCGTTGGACGGGACTCCACACATACGCAGTATTTT. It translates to CSVGRDSTHTQYF.

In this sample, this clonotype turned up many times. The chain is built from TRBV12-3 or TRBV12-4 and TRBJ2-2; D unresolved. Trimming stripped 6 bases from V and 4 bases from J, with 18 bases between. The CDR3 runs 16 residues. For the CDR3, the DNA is TGTGCCAGCAGCCGCATAAAGGGCCCGGGCACCGGGGAGCTGTTTTTT. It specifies CASSRIKGPGTGELFF.

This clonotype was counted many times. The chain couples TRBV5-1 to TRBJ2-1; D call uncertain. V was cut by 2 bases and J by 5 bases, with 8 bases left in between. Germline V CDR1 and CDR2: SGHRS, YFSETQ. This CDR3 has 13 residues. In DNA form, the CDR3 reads TGCGCCAGCAGCTTCGTGGCAGACAATGAGCAGTTCTTC. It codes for CASSFVADNEQFF.

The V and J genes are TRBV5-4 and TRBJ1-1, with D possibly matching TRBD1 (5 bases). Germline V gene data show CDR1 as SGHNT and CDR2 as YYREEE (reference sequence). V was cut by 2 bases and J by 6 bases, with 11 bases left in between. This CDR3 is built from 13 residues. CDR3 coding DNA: TGTGCCAGCAGCTTTGGGGGAGGCGCTGAAGCTTTCTTT. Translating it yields CASSFGGGAEAFF. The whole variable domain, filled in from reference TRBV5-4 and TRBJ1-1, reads ETGVTQSPTHLIKTRGQQVTLRCSSQSGHNTVSWYQQALGQGPQFIFQYYREEENGRGNFPPRFSGLQFPNYSSELNVNALELDDSALYLCASSFGGGAEAFFGQGTRLTVV.

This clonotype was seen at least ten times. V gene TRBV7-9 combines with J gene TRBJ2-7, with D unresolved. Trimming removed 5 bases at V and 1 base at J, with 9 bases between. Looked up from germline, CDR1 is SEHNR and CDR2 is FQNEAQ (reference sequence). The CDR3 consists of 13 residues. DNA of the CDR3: TGTGCCAGCAGCCCCCAGATATCCTACGAGCAGTACTTC. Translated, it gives CASSPQISYEQYF.

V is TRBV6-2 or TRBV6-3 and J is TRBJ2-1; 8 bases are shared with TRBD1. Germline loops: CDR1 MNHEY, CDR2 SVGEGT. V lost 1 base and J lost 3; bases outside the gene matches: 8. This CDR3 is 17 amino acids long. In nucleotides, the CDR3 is TGTGCCAGCAGTTACTGGAGTGGGACAGGAAACTACAATGAGCAGTTCTTC. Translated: CASSYWSGTGNYNEQFF.

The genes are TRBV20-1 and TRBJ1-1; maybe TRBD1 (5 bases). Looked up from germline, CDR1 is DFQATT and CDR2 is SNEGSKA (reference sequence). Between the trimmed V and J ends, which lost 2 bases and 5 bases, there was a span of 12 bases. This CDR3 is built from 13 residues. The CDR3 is CSARRAGLTEAFF. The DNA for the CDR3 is TGCAGTGCTAGAAGGGCAGGGCTTACTGAAGCTTTCTTT.

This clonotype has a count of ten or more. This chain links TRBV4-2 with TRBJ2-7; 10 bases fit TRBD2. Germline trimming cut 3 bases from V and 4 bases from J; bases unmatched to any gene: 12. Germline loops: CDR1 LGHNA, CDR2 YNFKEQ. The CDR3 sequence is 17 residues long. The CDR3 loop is CASSQFAALAGSYEQYF. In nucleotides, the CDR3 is TGTGCCAGCAGCCAGTTTGCAGCACTAGCGGGAAGTTACGAGCAGTACTTC.

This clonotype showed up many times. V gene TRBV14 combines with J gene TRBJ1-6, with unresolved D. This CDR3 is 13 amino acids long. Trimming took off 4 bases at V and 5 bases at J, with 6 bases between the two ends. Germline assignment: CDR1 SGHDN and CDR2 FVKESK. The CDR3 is CASSPRHNSPLHF. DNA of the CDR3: TGTGCCAGCAGCCCTCGGCATAATTCACCCCTCCACTTT.

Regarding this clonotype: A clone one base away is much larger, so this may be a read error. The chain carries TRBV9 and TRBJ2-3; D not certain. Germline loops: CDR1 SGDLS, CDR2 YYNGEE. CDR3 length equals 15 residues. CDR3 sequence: CASIVVAELSDTQYF. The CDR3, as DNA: TGTGCCAGCATCGTAGTGGCTGAACTCTCAGATACGCAGTATTTT.

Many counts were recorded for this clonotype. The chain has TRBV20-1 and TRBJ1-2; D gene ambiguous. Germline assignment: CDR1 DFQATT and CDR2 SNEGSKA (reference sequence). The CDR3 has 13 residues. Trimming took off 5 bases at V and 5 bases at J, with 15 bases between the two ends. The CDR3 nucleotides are TGCAGTGCTGCGAGGGAAGACGGGTATGGCTACACCTTC. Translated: CSAAREDGYGYTF.

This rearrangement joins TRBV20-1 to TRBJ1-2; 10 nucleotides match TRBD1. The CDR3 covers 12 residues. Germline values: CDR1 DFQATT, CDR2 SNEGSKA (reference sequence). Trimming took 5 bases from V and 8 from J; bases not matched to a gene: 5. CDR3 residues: CSAGDRGKGYTF. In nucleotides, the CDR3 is TGCAGTGCTGGGGACAGGGGAAAGGGCTACACCTTC.

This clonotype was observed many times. CDR3 protein: CASSSRRGDQYF. In DNA form, the CDR3 reads TGTGCCAGCAGCTCTCGGCGGGGGGACCAGTACTTC. This sequence joins TRBV11-2 and TRBJ2-5; 8 bases match TRBD2. CDR1 and CDR2 (germline): SGHAT, FQNNGV. This CDR3 comprises 12 residues. After removal of 4 bases from V and 10 bases from J, the junction contained 5 bases not matched to a gene. The full variable domain, in which reference TRBV11-2 and TRBJ2-5 provide the parts outside the CDR3, is EAGVAQSPRYKIIEKRQSVAFWCNPISGHATLYWYQQILGQGPKLLIQFQNNGVVDDSQLPKDRFSAERLKGVDSTLKIQPAKLEDSAVYLCASSSRRGDQYFGPGTRLLVL.